This T cell receptor (beta chain) originates from a study of cytomegalovirus exposure and HLA in healthy donors. The study ran its PCR with 60 Vbeta and 13 Jbeta primers. TCRdb's copy holds only in-frame clones and misses some; the assay was immunoSEQ multiplex PCR. The sample has roughly 100,000 clones, around three quarters seen once; the top ten hold about 0.8%. This CDR3 has 16 amino acids. J lost 6 bases, V lost 1 base, and 4 bases had no gene match. Looked up from germline, CDR1 is SGHDN and CDR2 is FVKESK. Study-level points and caveats: V- and J-gene trimming in TCR beta was tied to a missense DCLRE1C variant by an analysis performed later. Later on, an analysis tied roughly 17,000 TCR beta sequences to HLA alleles at 0.05 false discovery rate. Accounts indicate the classifier identified cytomegalovirus status with strong specificity and sensitivity. Many donors shared some public TCRs, even though most TCR sequences were rare.

Concerning this clone itself: The antigen remains unidentified.

The source is a boy aged 5 to 17 in good health and CMV-seronegative. Material for sequencing was PBMCs. The chain carries TRBV14 and TRBJ2-3; 13 positions match TRBD2. CDR3 coding DNA: TGTGCCAGCAGCCAAGGACTAGCGGGGGGCGAGGATACGCAGTATTTT. Residues: CASSQGLAGGEDTQYF.